A selection of T cell receptor beta chains follows, all from one sample in a study of beta chain features in type 1 diabetes. The protocol was immunoSEQ multiplex PCR, while the TCRdb copy is restricted to in-frame clones and leaves out a portion. The data contain 600,000 to 700,000 clones, about an eighth of them singletons. Sequencing was carried out using naive CD4+ T cells from blood. The source is a man aged 25-45 years with type 1 diabetes. Both conserved end residues are part of each CDR3. A D gene is named only where the DNA matches it firmly. Size tells how often a clone was seen (once, few, many) or the class of an expanded clone, and some rows leave it out.

j_call clone_size d_call v_call cdr3_aa cdr3_nt
TRBJ2-7 few - TRBV7-2 CASRPGGTLSYEQYF TGTGCCAGCAGACCCGGCGGGACACTCTCCTACGAGCAGTACTTC
TRBJ2-5 few TRBD2 TRBV6-5 CASSFLWTSGVETQYF TGTGCCAGCAGTTTCCTATGGACTAGCGGGGTAGAGACCCAGTACTTC
TRBJ2-2 few - TRBV7-2 CASSLGTLGELFF TGTGCCAGCAGCCTCGGGACCCTCGGGGAGCTGTTTTTT
TRBJ1-5 - - TRBV5-6 CASSLGLGHVDQPQHF TGTGCCAGCAGCTTGGGATTGGGACATGTTGATCAGCCCCAGCATTTT
TRBJ1-5 - - TRBV4-2 CASSQDPGNSNQPQHF TGTGCCAGCAGCCAAGATCCAGGGAATAGCAATCAGCCCCAGCATTTT
TRBJ2-3 few - TRBV9 CASSPQGTDTQYF TGTGCCAGCAGCCCCCAGGGCACAGATACGCAGTATTTT
TRBJ2-5 - TRBD1 TRBV9 CASTPGQGGETQYF TGTGCCAGCACCCCCGGACAGGGCGGAGAGACCCAGTACTTC
TRBJ1-3 - - TRBV19 CASSMWGALSGNTIYF TGTGCCAGTAGTATGTGGGGGGCTCTCTCTGGAAACACCATATATTTT
TRBJ2-7 few - TRBV7-2 CASSLEAYEQYF TGTGCCAGCAGCTTAGAAGCCTACGAGCAGTACTTC
TRBJ2-5 - - TRBV7-2 CASSTPGGLVETQYF TGTGCCAGCAGCACCCCTGGGGGTCTAGTTGAGACCCAGTACTTC
TRBJ1-3 - - TRBV7-2 CASSTWSHPGNTIYF TGTGCCAGCAGCACATGGAGTCACCCTGGAAACACCATATATTTT
TRBJ1-6 few - TRBV7-2 CASSLVGGANSPLHF TGTGCCAGCAGCTTAGTTGGGGGTGCCAATTCACCCCTCCACTTT
TRBJ2-1 - TRBD1 TRBV6-5 CASSADRGSYNEQFF TGTGCCAGCAGCGCGGACAGGGGCTCCTACAATGAGCAGTTCTTC
TRBJ1-5 - - TRBV11-3 CASSPARNQPQHF TGTGCCAGCAGCCCCGCCCGTAATCAGCCCCAGCATTTT
TRBJ1-5 few - TRBV19 CASSIGGLSNQPQHF TGTGCCAGTAGTATTGGAGGGCTGAGCAATCAGCCCCAGCATTTT
TRBJ2-7 few - TRBV5-1 CASSMWSGGPSYEQYF TGCGCCAGCAGCATGTGGTCCGGGGGGCCCTCCTACGAGCAGTACTTC
TRBJ1-2 - - TRBV29-1 CSVGAEAPWGYTF TGCAGCGTTGGGGCAGAGGCCCCCTGGGGCTACACCTTC
TRBJ2-5 few - TRBV28 CASSADREGETQYF TGTGCCAGCAGTGCGGACAGGGAGGGAGAGACCCAGTACTTC
TRBJ1-4 few - TRBV27 CASSPGGTPEEKLFF TGTGCCAGCAGCCCTGGAGGGACACCAGAGGAAAAACTGTTTTTT
TRBJ2-3 few - TRBV7-9 CASSRGADTQYF TGTGCCAGCAGCCGGGGAGCCGATACGCAGTATTTT
TRBJ2-1 - TRBD2 TRBV29-1 CSVSRTSGGPIYNEQFF TGCAGCGTTAGCCGGACTAGCGGGGGACCGATCTACAATGAGCAGTTCTTC
TRBJ1-1 - TRBD1 TRBV14 CASSPGTGEAFF TGTGCCAGCAGCCCCGGGACAGGTGAAGCTTTCTTT
TRBJ2-3 - - TRBV10-3 CAITGTAGTDTQYF TGTGCCATCACCGGGACTGCGGGAACAGATACGCAGTATTTT
TRBJ1-4 few - TRBV29-1 CSVDDRRNEKLFF TGCAGCGTTGATGACAGGCGGAATGAAAAACTGTTTTTT
TRBJ1-2 few - TRBV5-4 CASSETGTYGYTF TGTGCCAGCAGCGAAACCGGGACCTATGGCTACACCTTC
TRBJ1-3 - - TRBV9 CASSLGTDSGNTIYF TGTGCCAGCAGCCTCGGGACTGACTCTGGAAACACCATATATTTT
TRBJ1-2 - TRBD1 TRBV2 CASSRDRGNYGYTF TGTGCCAGCAGTCGGGACAGGGGAAACTATGGCTACACCTTC
TRBJ2-5 - TRBD2 TRBV5-1 CASSTRLAGEETQYF TGCGCCAGCAGCACGAGACTAGCGGGGGAAGAGACCCAGTACTTC
TRBJ2-7 few - TRBV7-8 CASSFLDSNYEQYF TGTGCCAGCAGCTTTCTGGACTCAAACTACGAGCAGTACTTC
TRBJ2-2 - TRBD2 TRBV10-3 CAIRLAGGSGELFF TGTGCCATCAGACTAGCGGGGGGCTCCGGGGAGCTGTTTTTT
TRBJ2-1 few - TRBV7-2 CASSLAGVNEQFF TGTGCCAGCAGCTTAGCAGGTGTGAATGAGCAGTTCTTC
TRBJ1-4 few TRBD1 TRBV5-1 CASSYWDRENEKLFF TGCGCCAGCAGCTACTGGGACAGAGAGAATGAAAAACTGTTTTTT
TRBJ2-3 - TRBD2 TRBV4-3 CASSRTSGGRGDTQYF TGCGCCAGCAGCCGGACTAGCGGGGGCCGTGGAGATACGCAGTATTTT
TRBJ1-2 once - TRBV11-2 CASLPYRGAAGYTF TGTGCCAGCCTCCCGTATAGGGGGGCGGCAGGCTACACCTTC
TRBJ1-1 - - TRBV6-1 CASSQGLGTEAFF TGTGCCAGCAGCCAGGGATTAGGCACTGAAGCTTTCTTT
TRBJ1-6 - - TRBV7-9 CASSFLAGNNSPLHF TGTGCCAGCAGCTTTTTAGCAGGGAACAATTCACCCCTCCACTTT
TRBJ2-5 few - TRBV4-1 CASSQVDSLQGTQYF TGCGCCAGCAGCCAAGTTGACAGTCTTCAAGGAACGCAGTACTTC
TRBJ2-7 - TRBD1 TRBV5-1 CASSWTGAYEQYF TGCGCCAGCAGCTGGACAGGGGCCTACGAGCAGTACTTC
TRBJ2-7 - - TRBV7-3 CASSLSPWSVEQYF TGTGCCAGCAGCTTATCCCCCTGGTCGGTCGAGCAGTACTTC
TRBJ2-3 few TRBD1 TRBV28 CASGTGTTDTQYF TGTGCCAGCGGGACAGGGACCACAGATACGCAGTATTTT
TRBJ2-7 - - TRBV6-1 CASSEGTAREQYF TGTGCCAGCAGTGAAGGGACGGCGAGGGAGCAGTACTTC
TRBJ2-7 - - TRBV7-2 CASSLAGSYEQYF TGTGCCAGCAGCTTAGCTGGGAGCTACGAGCAGTACTTC
TRBJ2-3 few - TRBV19 CASSMVGNRGRLSTDTQYF TGTGCCAGTAGTATGGTCGGCAACCGTGGTCGACTAAGCACAGATACGCAGTATTTT
TRBJ1-2 - - TRBV5-1 CASSLDRAGYTF TGCGCCAGCAGCTTGGACAGGGCTGGCTACACCTTC
TRBJ2-3 - TRBD2 TRBV7-2 CASSPLAGGGTDTQYF TGTGCCAGCAGCCCCTTAGCGGGCGGGGGGACAGATACGCAGTATTTT
TRBJ2-3 - TRBD2 TRBV7-2 CASSRNSGGQADTQYF TGTGCCAGCAGTCGGAATAGCGGGGGGCAGGCAGATACGCAGTATTTT
TRBJ1-1 - TRBD1 TRBV7-9 CASSLGQGSTEAFF TGTGCCAGCAGCCTGGGACAGGGGAGCACTGAAGCTTTCTTT
TRBJ1-2 - TRBD1 TRBV4-2 CASSLTGTGGSYGYTF TGTGCCAGCAGCCTTACCGGGACAGGGGGCTCCTATGGCTACACCTTC
TRBJ2-7 - - TRBV7-9 CASSSRGSSYEQYF TGTGCCAGCAGCTCAAGGGGGAGCTCCTACGAGCAGTACTTC
TRBJ1-2 - - TRBV4-3 CASSQAAGLNYGYTF TGCGCCAGCAGCCAAGCGGCGGGACTCAACTATGGCTACACCTTC
TRBJ2-3 few - TRBV4-3 CASSQDPASTDTQYF TGCGCCAGCAGCCAAGATCCTGCCAGCACAGATACGCAGTATTTT
TRBJ2-6 few TRBD1 TRBV19 CASTAGGSGANVLTF TGTGCCAGTACAGCAGGGGGCTCTGGGGCCAACGTCCTGACTTTC
TRBJ2-1 - TRBD2 TRBV4-2 CASSQVGTSKYKAYNEQFF TGTGCCAGCAGCCAAGTGGGGACTAGCAAATACAAAGCATACAATGAGCAGTTCTTC
TRBJ2-7 - - TRBV9 CASSVGIGGGSYEQYF TGTGCCAGCAGCGTAGGTATTGGAGGAGGGTCCTACGAGCAGTACTTC
TRBJ2-1 - - TRBV28 CASSIVGPYNEQFF TGTGCCAGCAGTATAGTTGGTCCCTACAATGAGCAGTTCTTC
TRBJ1-4 few - TRBV27 CASSLLSGYEKLFF TGTGCCAGCAGTTTACTTAGCGGTTATGAAAAACTGTTTTTT
TRBJ2-1 - - TRBV4-2 CASSQDMYPYNEQFF TGTGCCAGCAGCCAAGATATGTATCCCTACAATGAGCAGTTCTTC
TRBJ2-1 few - TRBV25-1 CASSASFGSYNEQFF TGTGCCAGCAGTGCCTCCTTTGGGTCCTACAATGAGCAGTTCTTC
TRBJ1-4 few TRBD1 TRBV7-2 CASSLAGGTGGEKLFF TGTGCCAGCAGCTTAGCTGGAGGGACAGGGGGTGAAAAACTGTTTTTT